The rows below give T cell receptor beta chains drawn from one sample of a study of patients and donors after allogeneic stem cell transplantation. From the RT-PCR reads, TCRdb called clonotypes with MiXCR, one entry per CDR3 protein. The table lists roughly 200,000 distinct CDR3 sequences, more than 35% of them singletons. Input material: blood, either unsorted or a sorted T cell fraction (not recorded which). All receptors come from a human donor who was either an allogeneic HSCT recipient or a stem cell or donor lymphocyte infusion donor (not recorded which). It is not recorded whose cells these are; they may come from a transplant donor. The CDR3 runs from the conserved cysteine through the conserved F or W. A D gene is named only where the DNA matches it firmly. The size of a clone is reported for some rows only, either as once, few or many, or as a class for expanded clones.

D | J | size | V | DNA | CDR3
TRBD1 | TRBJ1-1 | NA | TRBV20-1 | TGCAGTGCTAGCCGACAGGGGAACACTGAAGCTTTCTTT | CSASRQGNTEAFF
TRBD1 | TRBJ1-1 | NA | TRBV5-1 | TGCGCCAGCAGCCCCCCAGGGGGTGGTGAAGCTTTCTTT | CASSPPGGGEAFF
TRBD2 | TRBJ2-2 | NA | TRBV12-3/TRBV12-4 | TGTGCCAGCAGTACAACGACTAGCGGGGCCACCGGGGAGCTGTTTTTT | CASSTTTSGATGELFF
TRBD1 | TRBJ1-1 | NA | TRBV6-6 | TGTGCCAGCAGACCGGGACAGGGATTCCTGAACACTGAAGCTTTCTTT | CASRPGQGFLNTEAFF
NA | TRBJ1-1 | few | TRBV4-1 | TGCGCCAGCAGCCACGCCTTTCCAGGGCCGGGCACTGAAGCTTTCTTT | CASSHAFPGPGTEAFF
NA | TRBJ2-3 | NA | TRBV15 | TGTGCCAACAGCAGGCGTGATACGCAGTATTTT | CANSRRDTQYF
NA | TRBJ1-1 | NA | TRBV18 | TGTGCCAGCTCACCAACTCCGGGGGGGGCGATGGCTTTCTTT | CASSPTPGGAMAFF
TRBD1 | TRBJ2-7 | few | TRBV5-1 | TGCGCCAGCAGCTTGGCCGGGACAGAAAACTACGAGCAGTACTTC | CASSLAGTENYEQYF
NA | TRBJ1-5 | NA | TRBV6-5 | TGTGCCAGCAGTCCACGGCAGGCTTATAGCAATCAGCCCCAGCATTTT | CASSPRQAYSNQPQHF
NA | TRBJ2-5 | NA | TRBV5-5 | TGTGCCAGCAGCTTGTGGGGCCTCCAAGAGACCCAGTACTTC | CASSLWGLQETQYF
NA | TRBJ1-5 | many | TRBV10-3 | TGTGCCATCAGTCCCGGGGTCCATAGCAATCAGCCCCAGCATTTT | CAISPGVHSNQPQHF
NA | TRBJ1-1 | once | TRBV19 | TGTGCCAGTGGGGAGTGGAGAGTCATGAACACTGAAGCTTTCTTT | CASGEWRVMNTEAFF
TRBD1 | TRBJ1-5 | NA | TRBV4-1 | TGCGCCAGCAGCCCCCCTCCGGGGGGACAGAATCAGCCCCAGCATTTT | CASSPPPGGQNQPQHF
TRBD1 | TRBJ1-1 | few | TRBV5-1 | TGCGCCAGCAGCGGGAAGACAGGGGCCACTGAAGCTTTCTTT | CASSGKTGATEAFF
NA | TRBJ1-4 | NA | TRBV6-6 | TGTGCCAGCAGTTACCTACAGGGAATTTATGAAAAACTGTTTTTT | CASSYLQGIYEKLFF
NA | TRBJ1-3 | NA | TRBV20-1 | TGCAGTGCCCTAAGGAGGGGGGGCAGCCGAAACACCATATATTTT | CSALRRGGSRNTIYF
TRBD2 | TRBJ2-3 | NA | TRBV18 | TGTGCCAGCTCACGCCAGACTAGCGGGGGGGAAGATACGCAGTATTTT | CASSRQTSGGEDTQYF
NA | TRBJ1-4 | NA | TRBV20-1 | TGCAGTGCCGCCCTAACAGGGCTGAATGAAAAACTGTTTTTT | CSAALTGLNEKLFF
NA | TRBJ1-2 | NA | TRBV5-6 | TGTGCCAGCAGCTTGTCGGCGGGACTGGACTATGGCTACACCTTC | CASSLSAGLDYGYTF
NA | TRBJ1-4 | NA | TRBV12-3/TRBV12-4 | TGTGCCAGCAGTCGGACGGAGAATGAAAAACTGTTTTTT | CASSRTENEKLFF
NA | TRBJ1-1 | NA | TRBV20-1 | TGCAGTGCTAGACCCAGGGCCACTGAAGCTTTCTTT | CSARPRATEAFF
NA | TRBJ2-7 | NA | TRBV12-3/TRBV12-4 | TGTGCCAGCAGTTTAGGCTCAGGGGACGAGCAGTACTTC | CASSLGSGDEQYF
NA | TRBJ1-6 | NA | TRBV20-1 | TGCAGTGCTTCCCGGGACTTAAATTCACCCCTCCACTTT | CSASRDLNSPLHF
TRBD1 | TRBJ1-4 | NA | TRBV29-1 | TGCAGCGTTGAGGGACAGGGACCCTTCCAACTTTTT | CSVEGQGPFQLF
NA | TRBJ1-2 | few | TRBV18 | TGTGCCAGCTCACCTGTCGTTGAGATTAACTATGGCTACACCTTC | CASSPVVEINYGYTF
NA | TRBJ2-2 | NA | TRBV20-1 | TGCAGTGCTCACCGCGAGGGGAACACCGGGGAGCTGTTTTTT | CSAHREGNTGELFF
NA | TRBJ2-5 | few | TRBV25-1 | TGTGCCAGCAGTGAATCAGGGGAAGCAACCCAAGAGACCCAGTACTTC | CASSESGEATQETQYF
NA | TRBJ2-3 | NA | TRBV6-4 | TGTGCCAGCAGTGACTCGAGCCCTACAGATACGCAGTATTTT | CASSDSSPTDTQYF
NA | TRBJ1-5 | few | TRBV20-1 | TGCAGTGCTAGACGGGCAGACAGGATCGGCAATCAGCCCCAGCATTTT | CSARRADRIGNQPQHF
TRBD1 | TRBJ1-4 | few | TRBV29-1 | TGCAGCGTTGCGGGACAGCTGAATGAAAAACTGTTTTTT | CSVAGQLNEKLFF
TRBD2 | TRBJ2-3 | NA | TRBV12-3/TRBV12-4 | TGTGCCAGCAGTCCCCATGCTAGCGGGGGGGTAGGGACGCAGTATTTT | CASSPHASGGVGTQYF
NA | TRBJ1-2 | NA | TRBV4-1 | TGCGCCAGCAGCCCACGATGGAGCAACTATGGCTACACCTTC | CASSPRWSNYGYTF
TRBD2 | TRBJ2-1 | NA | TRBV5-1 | TGCGCCAGCAGTGGACTAGCGGGGGCGAGCTCCTACAATGAGCAGTTCTTC | CASSGLAGASSYNEQFF
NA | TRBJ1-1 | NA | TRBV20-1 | TGCAGTGCTAGGGGCACTGAAGCTTTCTTT | CSARGTEAFF
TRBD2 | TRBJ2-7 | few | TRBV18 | TGTGCCAGCTCCCCGCCGGGACTAAGCTCCTACGAGCAGTACTTC | CASSPPGLSSYEQYF
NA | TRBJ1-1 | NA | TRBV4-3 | TGCGCCAGCAGCCACCAGGACAGCCGAACTGAAGCTTTCTTT | CASSHQDSRTEAFF
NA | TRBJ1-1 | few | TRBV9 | TGTGCCAGCAGCGTAGCTACGGGGGGCAACCCTGAAGCTTTCTTT | CASSVATGGNPEAFF
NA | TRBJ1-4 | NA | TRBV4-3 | TGCGCCAGCAGCCCCCTCCCCTGGCAGGGTGCAACTAATGAAAAACTGTTTTTT | CASSPLPWQGATNEKLFF
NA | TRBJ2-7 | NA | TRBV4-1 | TGCGCCAGCAGCCAAGCAGGGCTAACCTTCTACGAGCAGTACTTC | CASSQAGLTFYEQYF
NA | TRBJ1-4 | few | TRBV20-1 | TGCAGTGCTTCCCGGAGGGGGGGATTTAATGAAAAACTGTTTTTT | CSASRRGGFNEKLFF
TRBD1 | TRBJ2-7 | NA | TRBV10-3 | TGTGCCATCAGTGACCCTCCGGGACAGGGAAGCGAGCAGTACTTC | CAISDPPGQGSEQYF
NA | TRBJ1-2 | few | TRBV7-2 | TGTGCCAGCAGCTTCAGGGTCAACTATGGCTACACCTTC | CASSFRVNYGYTF
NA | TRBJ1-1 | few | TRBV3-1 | TGTGCCAGCAGCCTGACAAGAAGCACTGAAGCTTTCTTT | CASSLTRSTEAFF
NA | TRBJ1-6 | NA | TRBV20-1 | TGCAGTGCTAGAGCCCCAAGGGGGGATAATTCACCCCTCCACTTT | CSARAPRGDNSPLHF
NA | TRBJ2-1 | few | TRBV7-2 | TGTGCCAGCAGCCCCCAGGGACCTTACAATGAGCAGTTCTTC | CASSPQGPYNEQFF
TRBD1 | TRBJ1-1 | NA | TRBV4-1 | TGCGCCAGCCAGGGGGTGAACACTGAAGCTTTCTTT | CASQGVNTEAFF
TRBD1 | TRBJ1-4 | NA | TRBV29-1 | TGCAGCTTCCGACAGGGAACTAATGAAAAACTGTTTTTT | CSFRQGTNEKLFF
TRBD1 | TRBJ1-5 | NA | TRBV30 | TGTGCCTGGAGAGACAGGGGCAATCAGCCCCAGCATTTT | CAWRDRGNQPQHF
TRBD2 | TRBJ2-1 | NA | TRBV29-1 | TGCAGCGCCGAACTAGCGGGGTACAATGAGCAGTTCTTC | CSAELAGYNEQFF
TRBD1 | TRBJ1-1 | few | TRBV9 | TGTGCCAGCAGCGTAGGAGGGGGCTTTACTAACACTGAAGCTTTCTTT | CASSVGGGFTNTEAFF
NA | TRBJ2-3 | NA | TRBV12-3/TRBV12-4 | TGTGCCAGCAGTTTAGGGGTGGCACAGGGTACGCAGTATTTT | CASSLGVAQGTQYF
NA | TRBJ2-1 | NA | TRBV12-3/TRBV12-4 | TGTGCCAGCAGTCTAGCCAGGCGGGGTGGGAATGAGCAGTTCTTC | CASSLARRGGNEQFF
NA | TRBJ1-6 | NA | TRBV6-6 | TGTGCCAGCAGGAACCCTTGGGACAATTCACCCCTCCACTTT | CASRNPWDNSPLHF
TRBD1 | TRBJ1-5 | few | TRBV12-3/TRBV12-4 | TGTGCCAGCAGGACCGCAGGGGGGAGTCAGCCCCAGCATTTT | CASRTAGGSQPQHF
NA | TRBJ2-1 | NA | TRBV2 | TGTGCCAGCAAGACTAACAATGAGCAGTTCTTC | CASKTNNEQFF
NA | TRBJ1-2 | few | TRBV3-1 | TGTGCCAGCAGCCAAGGGACGGGGGGCTACACCTTC | CASSQGTGGYTF
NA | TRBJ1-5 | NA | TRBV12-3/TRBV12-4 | TGTGCCAGCAGTTTTTCTAGTCAGCCCCAGCATTTT | CASSFSSQPQHF
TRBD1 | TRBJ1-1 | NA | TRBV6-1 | TGTGCCAGCAGTGAACAGGGACAGGGGAACACTGAAGCTTTCTTT | CASSEQGQGNTEAFF
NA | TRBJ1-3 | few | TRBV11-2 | TGTGCCAGCAGCTTAGGGAGTCACAGTTATTCCTCTGGAAACACCATATATTTT | CASSLGSHSYSSGNTIYF
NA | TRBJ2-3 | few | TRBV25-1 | TGTGCCAGCAGTGACCGTTCCCGCACAGATACGCAGTATTTT | CASSDRSRTDTQYF